This TCR beta chain came from a study of T-cell memory formation after mild COVID-19. The overall study: Among the donors, TCR clusters were largely specific to each donor.

The length of the CDR3 is 12 residues. V lost 5 bases to trimming and J lost 5 bases, with 4 bases between them. From germline, CDR1 is MNHNY and CDR2 SVGAGI (reference sequence). MiXCR, run by TCRdb on the 5' RACE reads, gives a single entry per CDR3 protein. The data contain around 180,000 distinct CDR3 sequences, roughly 18% of them seen just once; the ten biggest clones take up roughly 4.3%. The chain couples TRBV6-6 to TRBJ2-6; no clear D. The sequenced material came from PBMCs or a T cell subset sorted from them (not recorded which). The clonotype comes from a man younger than 30 who had mild COVID-19 (a few samples of this study predate the infection). Cell type and time point are not known. Here the CDR3 DNA reads TGTGCCAGCAGTCCGAGGGCCAACGTCCTGACTTTC. This codes for CASSPRANVLTF.